What follows describes a single TCR beta chain. The target antigen is unknown. The data stem from a study of T cell clonotyping in hematopoietic cell transplantation. Regarding the study as a whole: After transplant, recipient diversity fell while pathologically expanded clonotypes grew through day 180.

Described time point: recipient sample about 28 days before transplant, after cytoreduction. Assay used: immunoSEQ multiplex PCR; TCRdb lists only in-frame clones, some missing. The data hold tens of thousands of clones, with 90% observed a single time. This clonotype was sampled from a man younger than 35 with biphenotypic leukemia. Some clones in this sample may be carry-over from other donors' samples. This sample comprised peripheral blood mononuclear cells, obtained before stem cell transplant.

Written as DNA, the CDR3 is TGTGCCTGGAGTGGATCTTATGGACCTAGGAACACTGAAGCTTTCTTT. The encoded protein is CAWSGSYGPRNTEAFF. The gene calls are TRBV30 and TRBJ1-1, with D unclear. Germline V lookup: CDR1 GTSNPN, CDR2 SVGIG (reference sequence). V lost 1 base to trimming and J lost 1 base, with 16 bases between them. The CDR3 consists of 16 residues.